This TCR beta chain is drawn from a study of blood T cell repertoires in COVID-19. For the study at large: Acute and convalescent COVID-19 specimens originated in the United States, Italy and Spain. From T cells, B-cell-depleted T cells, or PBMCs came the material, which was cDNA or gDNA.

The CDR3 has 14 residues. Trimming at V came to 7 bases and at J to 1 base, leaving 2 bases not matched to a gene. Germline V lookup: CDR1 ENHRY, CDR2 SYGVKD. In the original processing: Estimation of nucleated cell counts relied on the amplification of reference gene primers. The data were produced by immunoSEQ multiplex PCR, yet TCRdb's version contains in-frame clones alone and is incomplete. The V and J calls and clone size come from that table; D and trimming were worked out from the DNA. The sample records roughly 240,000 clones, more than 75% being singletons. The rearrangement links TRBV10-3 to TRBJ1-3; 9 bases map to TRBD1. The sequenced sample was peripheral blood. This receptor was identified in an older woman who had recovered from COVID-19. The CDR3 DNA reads TGTGCCATCAAAGGACAGGGGTCTGGAAACACCATATATTTT. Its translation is CAIKGQGSGNTIYF.